These T cell receptor beta chains were read from a single sample in a study of T-cell reconstitution after alpha-beta-depleted transplantation in children. Each CDR3 protein gets one entry after TCRdb re-called the PCR reads with MiXCR. The repertoire holds approximately 110,000 distinct CDR3 sequences, with 23% as singletons. This material consisted of PBMCs, mostly from graft donor cells, taken 180 days after TCRalphabeta/CD19-depleted stem cell transplant. These receptors were collected from a male patient between 2 and 10 years old who had a stem cell transplant for chronic granulomatous disease, so the T cells may come from the graft donor. CDR3s include the opening cysteine and the closing phenylalanine or tryptophan. Each record gives: clone size, D gene, J gene, CDR3 length, V gene, CDR3 protein, CDR3 DNA. The D gene is left open where the match is weak. Some rows have no size entry. The others give once, few or many, or a class for an expanded clone.

abundance: NA; d_gene: NA; j_gene: TRBJ2-7; len: 12; v_gene: TRBV5-6; CDR3aa: CASSLVKREQYF; CDR3nt: TGTGCCAGCAGCTTAGTGAAGAGGGAGCAGTACTTC
abundance: many; d_gene: NA; j_gene: TRBJ1-2; len: 16; v_gene: TRBV5-6; CDR3aa: CASSPFGGLYNYGYTF; CDR3nt: TGTGCCAGCAGCCCCTTTGGGGGCCTGTATAACTATGGCTACACCTTC
abundance: few; d_gene: TRBD1; j_gene: TRBJ2-1; len: 20; v_gene: TRBV5-4; CDR3aa: CASSLRTGFVPKSGNNEQFF; CDR3nt: TGTGCCAGCAGCTTGAGGACAGGGTTCGTGCCAAAATCGGGGAACAATGAGCAGTTCTTC
abundance: NA; d_gene: NA; j_gene: TRBJ2-5; len: 16; v_gene: TRBV24-1; CDR3aa: CATSDPGGPSEETQYF; CDR3nt: TGTGCCACCAGTGACCCCGGGGGTCCTAGCGAAGAGACCCAGTACTTC
abundance: many; d_gene: NA; j_gene: TRBJ2-7; len: 13; v_gene: TRBV20-1; CDR3aa: CSAKGLAAYEQYF; CDR3nt: TGCAGTGCTAAGGGACTCGCCGCCTACGAGCAGTACTTC
abundance: many; d_gene: TRBD2; j_gene: TRBJ2-7; len: 14; v_gene: TRBV20-1; CDR3aa: CSALRLAGAYEQYF; CDR3nt: TGCAGTGCTCTACGACTAGCGGGAGCCTACGAGCAGTACTTC
abundance: few; d_gene: TRBD1; j_gene: TRBJ2-3; len: 15; v_gene: TRBV5-1; CDR3aa: CASSSDRKSTDTQYF; CDR3nt: TGCGCCAGCAGCTCGGACAGGAAAAGCACAGATACGCAGTATTTT
abundance: many; d_gene: TRBD2; j_gene: TRBJ2-1; len: 16; v_gene: TRBV5-1; CDR3aa: CASSLGLAGPYNEQFF; CDR3nt: TGCGCCAGCAGCTTGGGGCTAGCGGGACCCTACAATGAGCAGTTCTTC
abundance: NA; d_gene: NA; j_gene: TRBJ1-5; len: 14; v_gene: TRBV20-1; CDR3aa: CSARDPGGNQPQHF; CDR3nt: TGCAGTGCTAGAGATCCGGGGGGCAATCAGCCCCAGCATTTT
abundance: NA; d_gene: NA; j_gene: TRBJ1-5; len: 11; v_gene: TRBV12-3/TRBV12-4; CDR3aa: CAVGFNQPQHF; CDR3nt: TGTGCCGTCGGGTTTAATCAGCCCCAGCATTTT
abundance: few; d_gene: TRBD2; j_gene: TRBJ2-7; len: 17; v_gene: TRBV12-3/TRBV12-4; CDR3aa: CASSPGQTSGSYYEQYF; CDR3nt: TGTGCCAGCAGCCCTGGCCAAACTAGCGGCAGTTACTACGAGCAGTACTTC
abundance: many; d_gene: NA; j_gene: TRBJ1-2; len: 12; v_gene: TRBV29-1; CDR3aa: CSVETYNYGYTF; CDR3nt: TGCAGCGTTGAAACTTACAACTATGGCTACACCTTC
abundance: NA; d_gene: TRBD2; j_gene: TRBJ2-7; len: 16; v_gene: TRBV12-3/TRBV12-4; CDR3aa: CASSPGLAGVSYEQYF; CDR3nt: TGTGCCAGCAGCCCTGGACTAGCGGGAGTCTCCTACGAGCAGTACTTC
abundance: NA; d_gene: NA; j_gene: TRBJ2-5; len: 16; v_gene: TRBV5-4; CDR3aa: CASSLGGGVGQETQYF; CDR3nt: TGTGCCAGCAGCTTGGGAGGGGGAGTAGGACAAGAGACCCAGTACTTC
abundance: NA; d_gene: NA; j_gene: TRBJ1-4; len: 14; v_gene: TRBV7-2; CDR3aa: CASSFLRSAEKLFF; CDR3nt: TGTGCCAGCAGCTTTTTGCGGAGTGCTGAAAAACTGTTTTTT
abundance: few; d_gene: TRBD1; j_gene: TRBJ2-7; len: 15; v_gene: TRBV12-3/TRBV12-4; CDR3aa: CASSSRGQGTYEQYF; CDR3nt: TGTGCCAGCAGTTCTAGGGGACAGGGAACCTACGAGCAGTACTTC
abundance: many; d_gene: NA; j_gene: TRBJ1-4; len: 15; v_gene: TRBV25-1; CDR3aa: CASTDRGATNEKLFF; CDR3nt: TGTGCCAGCACTGATCGGGGCGCAACTAATGAAAAACTGTTTTTT
abundance: many; d_gene: NA; j_gene: TRBJ1-2; len: 13; v_gene: TRBV12-3/TRBV12-4; CDR3aa: CASSMDSRGGYTF; CDR3nt: TGTGCCAGCAGTATGGACAGCCGGGGGGGCTACACCTTC
abundance: many; d_gene: NA; j_gene: TRBJ1-5; len: 13; v_gene: TRBV20-1; CDR3aa: CSAGGIPNQPQHF; CDR3nt: TGCAGTGCCGGCGGGATCCCCAATCAGCCCCAGCATTTT
abundance: NA; d_gene: NA; j_gene: TRBJ1-5; len: 15; v_gene: TRBV20-1; CDR3aa: CSAREGRVGNQPQHF; CDR3nt: TGCAGTGCTAGAGAGGGGAGGGTGGGCAATCAGCCCCAGCATTTT
abundance: many; d_gene: NA; j_gene: TRBJ2-3; len: 12; v_gene: TRBV5-5; CDR3aa: CASSWRTDTQYF; CDR3nt: TGTGCCAGCAGCTGGCGGACAGATACGCAGTATTTT
abundance: many; d_gene: NA; j_gene: TRBJ2-1; len: 15; v_gene: TRBV27; CDR3aa: CASNSPRGPPGEQFF; CDR3nt: TGTGCCAGCAATTCCCCCCGGGGTCCGCCGGGGGAGCAGTTCTTC
abundance: many; d_gene: NA; j_gene: TRBJ1-4; len: 14; v_gene: TRBV20-1; CDR3aa: CSARRDGVGEKLFF; CDR3nt: TGCAGTGCTAGAAGGGACGGGGTAGGCGAAAAACTGTTTTTT
abundance: few; d_gene: NA; j_gene: TRBJ2-7; len: 15; v_gene: TRBV7-9; CDR3aa: CASSFPPTDSYEQYF; CDR3nt: TGTGCCAGCAGCTTTCCACCGACAGACTCCTACGAGCAGTACTTC
abundance: NA; d_gene: TRBD1; j_gene: TRBJ2-2; len: 17; v_gene: TRBV5-5; CDR3aa: CASSIFDRGWDTGELFF; CDR3nt: TGTGCCAGCAGCATTTTCGACAGGGGATGGGACACCGGGGAGCTGTTTTTT
abundance: many; d_gene: NA; j_gene: TRBJ1-1; len: 13; v_gene: TRBV18; CDR3aa: CASSPSKNTEAFF; CDR3nt: TGTGCCAGCTCACCATCTAAGAACACTGAAGCTTTCTTT
abundance: NA; d_gene: TRBD2; j_gene: TRBJ2-3; len: 16; v_gene: TRBV20-1; CDR3aa: CSAPDQSSGSGDTQYF; CDR3nt: TGCAGTGCCCCCGACCAGAGTAGCGGGAGTGGAGATACGCAGTATTTT
abundance: many; d_gene: TRBD2; j_gene: TRBJ2-1; len: 17; v_gene: TRBV29-1; CDR3aa: CSAPVHLAGSSYNEQFF; CDR3nt: TGCAGCGCACCGGTTCACCTAGCGGGGAGCTCCTACAATGAGCAGTTCTTC
abundance: NA; d_gene: TRBD1; j_gene: TRBJ1-2; len: 14; v_gene: TRBV24-1; CDR3aa: CATSASGTDYGYTF; CDR3nt: TGTGCCACCAGTGCCTCCGGGACAGACTATGGCTACACCTTC
abundance: NA; d_gene: TRBD2; j_gene: TRBJ2-3; len: 16; v_gene: TRBV20-1; CDR3aa: CSAVFITSGRSDTQYF; CDR3nt: TGCAGTGCGGTATTTATTACTAGCGGGAGGTCAGATACGCAGTATTTT
abundance: few; d_gene: NA; j_gene: TRBJ1-2; len: 14; v_gene: TRBV20-1; CDR3aa: CSARDTGQGNGYTF; CDR3nt: TGCAGTGCTAGAGATACCGGCCAGGGGAATGGCTACACCTTC
abundance: many; d_gene: NA; j_gene: TRBJ1-1; len: 13; v_gene: TRBV29-1; CDR3aa: CSVSSGGRTEAFF; CDR3nt: TGCAGCGTGTCATCTGGGGGGCGGACTGAAGCTTTCTTT
abundance: few; d_gene: NA; j_gene: TRBJ2-1; len: 16; v_gene: TRBV6-1; CDR3aa: CASSEAGGLRYNEQFF; CDR3nt: TGTGCCAGCAGTGAAGCCGGAGGACTGCGGTACAATGAGCAGTTCTTC
abundance: NA; d_gene: NA; j_gene: TRBJ2-5; len: 15; v_gene: TRBV27; CDR3aa: CASSQSFFRQETQYF; CDR3nt: TGTGCCAGCAGCCAGAGCTTTTTCCGCCAAGAGACCCAGTACTTC
abundance: NA; d_gene: TRBD2; j_gene: TRBJ2-3; len: 16; v_gene: TRBV29-1; CDR3aa: CSVARRLAGPTDTQYF; CDR3nt: TGCAGCGTTGCGAGGAGACTAGCGGGGCCCACAGATACGCAGTATTTT
abundance: many; d_gene: TRBD2; j_gene: TRBJ2-1; len: 14; v_gene: TRBV5-1; CDR3aa: CASSPGTSGPEQFF; CDR3nt: TGCGCCAGCAGCCCGGGGACTAGCGGACCTGAGCAGTTCTTC
abundance: few; d_gene: TRBD1; j_gene: TRBJ1-1; len: 12; v_gene: TRBV29-1; CDR3aa: CSVDRGGTEAFF; CDR3nt: TGCAGCGTCGACAGGGGGGGGACTGAAGCTTTCTTT
abundance: NA; d_gene: TRBD2; j_gene: TRBJ2-1; len: 18; v_gene: TRBV27; CDR3aa: CASSPSLKRERLHNEQFF; CDR3nt: TGTGCCAGCAGTCCCTCGCTAAAGCGGGAGCGCCTTCACAATGAGCAGTTCTTC
abundance: many; d_gene: NA; j_gene: TRBJ2-5; len: 16; v_gene: TRBV28; CDR3aa: CASSLEALEGVETQYF; CDR3nt: TGTGCCAGCAGTTTAGAGGCATTGGAGGGAGTAGAGACCCAGTACTTC